This T cell receptor beta chain derives from a study of OX40 agonist ivuxolimab in advanced cancers. Study in general: Therapy given before enrollment (anti-PD-1, anti-PD-L1 or anti-CTLA-4) was allowed, and around 40% had some. Partial response was recorded in three patients: one hepatocellular carcinoma and two cutaneous melanoma cases.

This clone was observed once. The target antigen is unknown. Clones were read by immunoSEQ multiplex PCR, and TCRdb kept only the in-frame ones, dropping some. The sample has about 32,000 clones; about 92% are singletons. General study points: At 0.1 to 3.0 mg/kg, clonal expansion of CD4+ and CD8+ blood T cells had occurred by week 6.

V lost 3 bases, J lost 2 bases, and 11 bases lay in between. The germline V gene encodes CDR1 SNHLY and CDR2 FYNNEI. The CDR3 has 14 residues. This clonotype was sampled from an adult with an advanced solid tumor such as melanoma, head and neck, liver or kidney cancer. The sequencing used CD4+ or CD8+ T cells sorted from blood, collected in a trial of the OX40 agonist ivuxolimab. The chain has TRBV2 and TRBJ2-7, with D perhaps assigned TRBD1 or TRBD2 (5 bases each). Here the CDR3 DNA reads TGTGCCAGCAGTGATTCTGGGGACCCCTACGAGCAGTACTTC. This codes for CASSDSGDPYEQYF.